The 20 T cell receptor beta chains below were found in one sample sequenced in a study of CD8 T cells in Susac syndrome. Reverse transcription of about 0.45 to 1 ug RNA was performed with random hexamers. TCRdb re-called the immunoSEQ multiplex PCR reads with MiXCR, one entry per CDR3 protein. Among around 80,000 distinct CDR3 sequences listed, 95% to 96% were seen once. Material: CD8+ T cells from PBMCs. These receptors all come from a human donor with Susac syndrome.

V is TRBV27 and J is TRBJ2-5; a possible D gene is TRBD1 (6 bases). The CDR3 loop spans 15 amino acids. Trimming pared 5 bases from V and 9 bases from J, leaving 22 bases between. From germline, CDR1 is MNHEY and CDR2 SMNVEV (reference sequence). This chain's CDR3 is CASSLTSGAPTAQYF. CDR3 DNA sequence: TGTGCCAGCAGTCTTACCTCAGGGGCCCCCACGGCCCAGTACTTC.

This chain connects TRBV4-1 to TRBJ2-1; TRBD1 is a possible D gene (5 bases). This CDR3 contains 15 residues. V dropped 0 bases and J dropped 7 bases, with 13 bases sitting between them. Looked up from germline, CDR1 is MGHRA and CDR2 is YSYEKL. DNA of the CDR3: TGCGCCAGCAGCCAAGATGGGGCTTGGGGAAATGAGCAGTTCTTC. Its protein product is CASSQDGAWGNEQFF.

The chain links TRBV5-1 to TRBJ1-1, with unresolved D. CDR1 and CDR2 (germline): SGHRS, YFSETQ. CDR3 length: 11 amino acids. V was shortened by 0 bases and J by 8 bases, with 5 bases between the two germline ends. The CDR3 sequence is CASSLGQEAFF. DNA for the CDR3: TGCGCCAGCAGCTTGGGGCAGGAAGCTTTCTTT.

The chain couples TRBV14 to TRBJ2-1, with a weak D call TRBD2 (5 bases). Trimming took off 4 bases at V and 9 bases at J, with 22 bases between the two ends. This CDR3 is 16 amino acids long. In germline, CDR1 is SGHDN, CDR2 FVKESK. CDR3 in amino acids: CASSPPGEGRSGEQFF. The CDR3 DNA sequence: TGTGCCAGCAGCCCCCCCGGTGAGGGAAGGTCCGGTGAGCAGTTCTTC.

This rearrangement joins TRBV2 to TRBJ2-1, with 10 bases aligning to TRBD1. V shed 7 bases and J 4 bases; nucleotides not matched to a gene: 4. Per germline, CDR1 SNHLY and CDR2 FYNNEI. This CDR3 is built from 14 residues. CDR3 sequence: CASIGDRGYNEQFF. CDR3 sequence (DNA): TGTGCCAGCATAGGGGACAGGGGATACAATGAGCAGTTCTTC.

The V gene is TRBV7-9, the J gene TRBJ2-7; D is undetermined. Per germline, CDR1 SEHNR and CDR2 FQNEAQ (reference sequence). The CDR3 contains 12 residues. V was pared by 2 bases and J by 2 bases, with 4 bases between. The DNA of the CDR3 is TGTGCCAGCAGCTTAAGCGCCTACGAGCAGTACGTC. The encoded protein is CASSLSAYEQYV.

This rearrangement joins TRBV29-1 to TRBJ1-2; maybe TRBD1 (6 bases). The CDR3 runs 13 residues. V lost 3 bases and J 3 bases, leaving 11 bases between the germline ends. In germline, CDR1 is SQVTM, CDR2 ANQGSEA. The CDR3 sequence is CSVERTDDYGYTF. CDR3 DNA sequence: TGCAGCGTTGAGAGGACAGATGACTATGGCTACACCTTC.

The V gene is TRBV7-9, the J gene TRBJ2-5, with 11 bases identical to TRBD1. CDR3 length equals 15 residues. The V segment lost 5 bases and the J segment 5 bases; nucleotides outside the gene matches: 7. Germline V gene lookup returns CDR1 SEHNR and CDR2 FQNEAQ (reference sequence). Here the CDR3 reads CASSVGQGARETQYF. The CDR3 DNA follows: TGTGCCAGCAGCGTCGGACAGGGGGCAAGGGAGACCCAGTACTTC.

The chain employs TRBV18 and TRBJ2-7; 8 bases agree with TRBD2. The CDR3 covers 15 residues. The trim removed 6 bases at V and 3 bases at J, leaving 10 bases unmatched. Germline values: CDR1 KGHSH, CDR2 LQKENI. This CDR3 is CASSFPGTRRYEQYF. CDR3 nucleotides: TGTGCCAGCTCTTTCCCGGGGACTAGGCGCTACGAGCAGTACTTC.

V is TRBV3-1 and J is TRBJ2-3; 10 bases are a match to TRBD2. V lost 4 bases, J lost 5 bases, and 9 bases stayed unmatched. Germline V gene sequence: CDR1 LGHDT, CDR2 YNNKEL (reference sequence). The CDR3 is made up of 16 amino acids. The CDR3: CASSPRLAGDQDTQYF. The CDR3 bases are TGTGCCAGCAGCCCACGGCTAGCGGGGGATCAAGATACGCAGTATTTT.

The J gene is TRBJ2-1, the V gene TRBV20-1; D is undetermined. Per germline, CDR1 DFQATT and CDR2 SNEGSKA (reference sequence). V dropped 1 base and J dropped 2 bases, with 6 bases sitting between them. The CDR3 is 13 residues long. CDR3 protein: CSARAPTYNEQFF. The CDR3 nucleotides read TGCAGTGCTAGAGCCCCGACCTACAATGAGCAGTTCTTC.

The chain is built from TRBV4-3 and TRBJ2-7; D remains ambiguous. V lost 0 bases and J lost 2, with 8 bases in between. Per germline, CDR1 LGHNA and CDR2 YSLEER. CDR3 length: 14 residues. Here the CDR3 DNA reads TGCGCCAGCAGCCAAGAGAAAGGGACCTACGAGCAGTACTTC. Protein: CASSQEKGTYEQYF.

The chain carries TRBV4-3 and TRBJ2-7; 10 bases fit TRBD2. The CDR3 has 14 amino acids. V was pared by 3 bases and J by 3 bases, with 2 bases of the junction left unmatched. Germline lookup yields CDR1 LGHNA and CDR2 YSLEER. Here the CDR3 reads CASSQTSGYYEQYF. As DNA, the CDR3 is TGCGCCAGCAGCCAGACTAGCGGGTACTACGAGCAGTACTTC.

This clonotype was seen only once. The chain uses TRBV29-1 and TRBJ2-5, with a weak D call TRBD2 (5 bases). V lost 4 bases to trimming and J lost 1 base, with 13 bases between them. In germline, CDR1 is SQVTM, CDR2 ANQGSEA. This CDR3 spans 14 amino acids. As DNA, the CDR3 is TGCAGCGTTGTCGACTATCGGTTCCAAGAGACCCAGTACTTC. It translates to CSVVDYRFQETQYF.

The V gene is TRBV9, the J gene TRBJ2-5, with D possibly matching TRBD2 (6 bases). Germline CDR1 SGDLS, CDR2 YYNGEE. The ends were cut back, 2 bases at V and 7 bases at J, with 12 bases in the middle. This CDR3 contains 13 residues. This CDR3 is CASSVEGESTQYF. The CDR3 nucleotides read TGTGCCAGCAGCGTGGAGGGAGAATCGACCCAGTACTTC.

This chain joins TRBV6-5 and TRBJ1-5; D remains ambiguous. V was clipped by 6 bases and J by 5 bases, with 11 bases between them. This CDR3 region has 13 residues. Germline CDR1 and CDR2: MNHEY and SVGAGI. The CDR3 coding sequence is TGTGCCAGCAGCCCCGGATGGGATCAGCCCCAGCATTTT. Encoded protein: CASSPGWDQPQHF.

The chain carries TRBV7-3 and TRBJ2-2; tentative D call: TRBD2 (6 bases). The CDR3 spans 15 residues. Germline V lookup: CDR1 SGHTA, CDR2 FQGTGA. V was clipped by 2 bases and J by 3 bases, with 10 bases between them. The CDR3 here is CASSLAGQDTGELFF. CDR3 DNA sequence: TGTGCCAGCAGCTTAGCGGGGCAGGACACCGGGGAGCTGTTTTTT.

V and J are TRBV20-1 and TRBJ2-3; 13 bases agree with TRBD2. The CDR3 consists of 16 residues. The V gene's germline CDR1 is DFQATT and CDR2 SNEGSKA (reference sequence). Germline trimming cut 5 bases from V and 4 bases from J; bases unmatched to any gene: 9. The CDR3 sequence is CSAPPTSGGAADTQYF. In DNA form, the CDR3 reads TGCAGTGCTCCGCCAACTAGCGGGGGGGCGGCAGATACGCAGTATTTT.

This chain links TRBV5-6 with TRBJ1-1, with 12 bases identical to TRBD1. Germline V gives CDR1 SGHDT, CDR2 YYEEEE. The CDR3 loop spans 15 amino acids. V lost 4 bases to trimming and J lost 5 bases; unmatched junction nucleotides: 6. The CDR3 loop is CASSPGTGGNTEAFF. The DNA of the CDR3 is TGTGCCAGCAGCCCCGGGACAGGGGGCAATACTGAAGCTTTCTTT.

The CDR3 reads CASSSIRDSTYEQYV. Written as DNA, the CDR3 is TGTGCCAGCAGCTCCATAAGGGACAGCACCTACGAGCAGTACGTC. The genes are TRBV7-9 and TRBJ2-7; 7 positions agree with TRBD1. The CDR3 extends over 15 amino acids. The germline V gene encodes CDR1 SEHNR and CDR2 FQNEAQ (reference sequence). V lost 4 bases and J lost 2; bases outside the gene matches: 8.